Listed below are T cell receptor beta chains from one sample, sequenced in a study of blood T cell repertoires in COVID-19. The table came from immunoSEQ multiplex PCR; TCRdb's copy has only in-frame clones and leaves some out. The table shows 250,000 to 300,000 clones, with about 91% occurring only once. The sequenced sample was peripheral blood. These receptor sequences come from a woman aged 25-40 years who had recovered from COVID-19. Each CDR3 is given with its conserved first and last residue. The D gene is left open where the match is weak.

>TRBD1|TRBV30|TRBJ1-2
CAWRRTGVLYGYTF
>.|TRBV5-1|TRBJ2-1
CASSLAAGKVQEQFF
>.|TRBV2|TRBJ1-2
CASSEVQGNGYTF
>TRBD2|TRBV28|TRBJ2-7
CASSFPGGTYEQYF
>TRBD1|TRBV4-1|TRBJ1-2
CASRETDYGQAGYTF
>TRBD2|TRBV7-9|TRBJ2-5
CASGTGGQETQYF
>TRBD1|TRBV7-9|TRBJ1-4
CASSLFTGGGTTNEKLFF
>.|TRBV7-8|TRBJ2-2
CASSSTGTEENTGELFF
>TRBD1|TRBV2|TRBJ1-2
CASTIPAPGGTPNYGYTF
>.|TRBV27|TRBJ2-1
CASSLSSYNEQFF
>.|TRBV2|TRBJ2-5
CASKGQGRETQYF
>TRBD2|TRBV6-5|TRBJ2-1
CASSLSGGLDNEQFF
>.|TRBV20-1|TRBJ1-5
CSASVIGQPQHF
>.|TRBV18|TRBJ1-1
CASSHGANREAFF
>.|TRBV6-6|TRBJ1-1
CASSNRGSAHTEAFF
>.|TRBV27|TRBJ1-6
CASRAGFSYNSPLHF
>.|TRBV7-2|TRBJ2-3
CASSPFTDTQYF
>.|TRBV3-1/TRBV3-2|TRBJ1-1
CASRLQGQNTEAFF
>.|TRBV29-1|TRBJ1-1
CIYKVRGTEAFF
>TRBD1|TRBV18|TRBJ1-6
CASSPLGPTGTGDSPLHF